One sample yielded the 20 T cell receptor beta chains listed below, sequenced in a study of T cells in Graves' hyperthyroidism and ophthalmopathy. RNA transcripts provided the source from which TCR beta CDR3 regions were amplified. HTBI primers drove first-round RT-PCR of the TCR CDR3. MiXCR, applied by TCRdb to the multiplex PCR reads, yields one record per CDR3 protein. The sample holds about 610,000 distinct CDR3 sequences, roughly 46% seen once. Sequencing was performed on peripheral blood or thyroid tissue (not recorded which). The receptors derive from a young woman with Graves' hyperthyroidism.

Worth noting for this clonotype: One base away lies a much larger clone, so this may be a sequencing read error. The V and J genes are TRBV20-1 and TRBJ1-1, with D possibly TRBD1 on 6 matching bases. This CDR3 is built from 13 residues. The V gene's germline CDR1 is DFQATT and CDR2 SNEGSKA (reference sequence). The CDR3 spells CSAYQGLNAEAFF. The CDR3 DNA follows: TGCAGTGCGTACCAGGGGTTGAACGCTGAAGCTTTCTTT.

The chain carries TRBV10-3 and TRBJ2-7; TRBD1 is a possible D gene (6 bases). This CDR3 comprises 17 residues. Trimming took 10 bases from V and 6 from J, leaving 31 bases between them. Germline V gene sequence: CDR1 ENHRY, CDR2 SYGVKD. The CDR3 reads CATLGTASSYSGVEQYF. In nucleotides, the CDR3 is TGTGCCACGCTGGGCACGGCTAGCAGTTATTCAGGGGTCGAGCAGTACTTC.

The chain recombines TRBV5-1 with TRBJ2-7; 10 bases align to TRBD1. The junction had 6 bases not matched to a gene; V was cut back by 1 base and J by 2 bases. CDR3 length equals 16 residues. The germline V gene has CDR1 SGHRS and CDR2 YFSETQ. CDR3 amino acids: CASSLTGGTGAYEQYF. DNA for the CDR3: TGCGCCAGCAGCTTGACCGGTGGGACAGGGGCCTACGAGCAGTACTTC. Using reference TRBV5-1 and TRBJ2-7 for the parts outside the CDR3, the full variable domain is KAGVTQTPRYLIKTRGQQVTLSCSPISGHRSVSWYQQTPGQGLQFLFEYFSETQRNKGNFPGRFSGRQFSNSRSEMNVSTLELGDSALYLCASSLTGGTGAYEQYFGPGTRLTVT.

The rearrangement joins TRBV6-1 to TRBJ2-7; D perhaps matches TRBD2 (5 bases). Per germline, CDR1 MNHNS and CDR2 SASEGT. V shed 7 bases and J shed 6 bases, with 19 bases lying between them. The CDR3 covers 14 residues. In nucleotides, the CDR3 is TGTGCCAGCATTTTAATGGGCAGCCGGGGCGAGCAGTACTTC. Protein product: CASILMGSRGEQYF.

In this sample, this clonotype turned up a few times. The CDR3 DNA follows: TGTGCCAGCAGCTTATTGGGATACAATGAGCAGTACTTC. Protein: CASSLLGYNEQYF. This rearrangement joins TRBV7-2 to TRBJ2-7; no clear D. CDR1 and CDR2 from the germline V gene are SGHTA and FQGNSA. CDR3 length equals 13 residues. The V end was cut by 2 bases, the J end by 7 bases, with 12 bases between.

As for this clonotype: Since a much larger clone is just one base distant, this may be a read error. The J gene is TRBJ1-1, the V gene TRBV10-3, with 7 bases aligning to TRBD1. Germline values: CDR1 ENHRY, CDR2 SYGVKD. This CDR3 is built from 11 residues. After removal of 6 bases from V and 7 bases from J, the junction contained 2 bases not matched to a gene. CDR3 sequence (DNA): TGTGCCATCAGAACAGGGGTTGAAGCTTTCTTT. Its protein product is CAIRTGVEAFF.

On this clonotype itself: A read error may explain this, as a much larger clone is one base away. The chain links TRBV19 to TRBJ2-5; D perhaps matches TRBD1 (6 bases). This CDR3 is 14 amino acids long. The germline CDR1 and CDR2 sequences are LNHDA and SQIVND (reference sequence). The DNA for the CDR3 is TGTGCCAGTAGTCCCCAGGGGTCACAAGAGTCCCAGTACTTC. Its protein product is CASSPQGSQESQYF.

The CDR3 sequence is CASSGTAGYGYTF. CDR3 in DNA: TGTGCCAGCAGTGGGACAGCGGGGTATGGCTACACCTTC. J is TRBJ1-2 and V is TRBV7-6; 7 bases fit TRBD1. Germline V gene sequence: CDR1 SGHVS, CDR2 FNYEAQ. The trim removed 6 bases at V and 5 bases at J, leaving 6 bases unmatched. This CDR3 is 13 amino acids long. The full variable domain, its missing parts supplied by reference TRBV7-6 and TRBJ1-2, is GAGVSQSPRYKVTKRGQDVALRCDPISGHVSLYWYRQALGQGPEFLTYFNYEAQQDKSGLPNDRFSAERPEGSISTLTIQRTEQRDSAMYRCASSGTAGYGYTFGSGTRLTVV.

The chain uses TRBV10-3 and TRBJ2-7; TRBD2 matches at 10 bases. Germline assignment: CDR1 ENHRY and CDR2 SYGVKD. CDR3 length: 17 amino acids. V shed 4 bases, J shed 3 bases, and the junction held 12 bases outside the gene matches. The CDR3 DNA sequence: TGTGCCATCAGTGGTTCGGCCAGCGGGAGGGGAGACTACGAGCAGTACTTC. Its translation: CAISGSASGRGDYEQYF.

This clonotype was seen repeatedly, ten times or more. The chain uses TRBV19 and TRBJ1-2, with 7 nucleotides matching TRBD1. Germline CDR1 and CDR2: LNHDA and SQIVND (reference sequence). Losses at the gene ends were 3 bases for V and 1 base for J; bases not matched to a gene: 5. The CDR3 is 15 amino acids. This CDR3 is CASSILTGSNYGYTF. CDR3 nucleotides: TGTGCCAGTAGTATTCTGACAGGGAGTAACTATGGCTACACCTTC.

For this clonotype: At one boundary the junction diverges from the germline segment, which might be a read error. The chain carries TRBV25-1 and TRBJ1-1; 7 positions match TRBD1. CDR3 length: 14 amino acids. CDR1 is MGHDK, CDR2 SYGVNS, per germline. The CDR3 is CTSRGQTGYTEAFF. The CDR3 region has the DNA TGTACCAGCAGGGGTCAGACAGGGTACACTGAAGCTTTCTTT.

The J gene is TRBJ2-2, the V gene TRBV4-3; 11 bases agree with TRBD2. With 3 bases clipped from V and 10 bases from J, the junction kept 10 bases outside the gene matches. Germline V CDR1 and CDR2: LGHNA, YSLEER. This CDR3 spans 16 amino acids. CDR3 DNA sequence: TGCGCCAGCAGCCAGGGACTAGCGGACCGAGGGGAGGAGCTGTTTTTT. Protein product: CASSQGLADRGEELFF.

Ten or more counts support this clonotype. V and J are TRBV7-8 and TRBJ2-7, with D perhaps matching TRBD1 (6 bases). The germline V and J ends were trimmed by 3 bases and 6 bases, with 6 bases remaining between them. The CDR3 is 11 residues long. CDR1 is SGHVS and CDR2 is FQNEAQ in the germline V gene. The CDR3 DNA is TGTGCCAGCAGCTTGGACAGCGAGCAGTACTTC. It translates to CASSLDSEQYF.

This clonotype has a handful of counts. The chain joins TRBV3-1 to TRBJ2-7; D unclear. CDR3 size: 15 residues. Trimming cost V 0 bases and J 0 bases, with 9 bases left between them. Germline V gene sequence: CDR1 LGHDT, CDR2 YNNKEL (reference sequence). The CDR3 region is CASSQDPGLSYEQYF. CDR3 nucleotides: TGTGCCAGCAGCCAAGATCCGGGCCTCTCCTACGAGCAGTACTTC.

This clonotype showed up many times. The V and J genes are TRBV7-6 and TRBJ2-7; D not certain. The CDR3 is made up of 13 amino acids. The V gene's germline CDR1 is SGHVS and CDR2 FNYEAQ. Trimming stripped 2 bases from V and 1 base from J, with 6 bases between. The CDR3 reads CASSLTQSYEQYF. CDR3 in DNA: TGTGCCAGCAGCTTAACGCAGTCCTACGAGCAGTACTTC.

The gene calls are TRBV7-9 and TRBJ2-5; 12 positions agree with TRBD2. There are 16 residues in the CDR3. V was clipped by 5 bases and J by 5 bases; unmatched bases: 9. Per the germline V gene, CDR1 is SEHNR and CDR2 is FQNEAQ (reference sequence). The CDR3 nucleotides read TGTGCCAGCAGCCGATCTAGCGGGAGGGGATATGAGACCCAGTACTTC. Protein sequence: CASSRSSGRGYETQYF.

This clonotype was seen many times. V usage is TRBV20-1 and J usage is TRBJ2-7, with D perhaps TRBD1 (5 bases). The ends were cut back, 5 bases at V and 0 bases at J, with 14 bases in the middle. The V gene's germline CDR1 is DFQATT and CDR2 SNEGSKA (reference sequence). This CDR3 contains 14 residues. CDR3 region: CSAVLHGASYEQYF. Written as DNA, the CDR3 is TGCAGTGCTGTACTGCATGGGGCCTCCTACGAGCAGTACTTC.

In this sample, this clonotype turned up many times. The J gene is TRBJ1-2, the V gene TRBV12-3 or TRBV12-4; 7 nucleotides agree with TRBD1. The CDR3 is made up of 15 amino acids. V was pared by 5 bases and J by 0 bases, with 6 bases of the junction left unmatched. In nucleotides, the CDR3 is TGTGCCAGCAGTACTAGACAGGGAGCTAACTATGGCTACACCTTC. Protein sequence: CASSTRQGANYGYTF.

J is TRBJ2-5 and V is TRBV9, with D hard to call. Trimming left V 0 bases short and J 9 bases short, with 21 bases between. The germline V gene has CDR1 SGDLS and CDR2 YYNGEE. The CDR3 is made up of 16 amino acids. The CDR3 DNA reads TGTGCCAGCAGCGTAGGTGGGTCGGCCAGCAATCAGCCCCAGTACTTC. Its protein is CASSVGGSASNQPQYF. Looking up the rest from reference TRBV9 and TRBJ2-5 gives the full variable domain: DSGVTQTPKHLITATGQRVTLRCSPRSGDLSVYWYQQSLDQGLQFLIQYYNGEERAKGNILERFSAQQFPDLHSELNLSSLELGDSALYFCASSVGGSASNQPQYFGPGTRLLVL.

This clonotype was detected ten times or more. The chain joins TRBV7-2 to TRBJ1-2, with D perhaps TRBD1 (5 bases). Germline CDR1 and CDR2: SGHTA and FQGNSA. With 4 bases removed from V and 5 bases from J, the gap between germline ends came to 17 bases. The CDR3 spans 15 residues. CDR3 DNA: TGTGCCAGCAGCTCCCTGAAGGTCAGGGATTATGGCTACACCTTC. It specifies CASSSLKVRDYGYTF.